The rows below give T cell receptor beta chains drawn from one sample of a study of identical twins. One entry per CDR3 protein results from TCRdb running MiXCR on the 5' RACE reads. Of approximately 680,000 distinct CDR3 sequences in the sample, about 7.6% were seen once. These data were also filed under a second study, of yellow fever vaccine responses in identical twins.

Sequencing was performed on PBMCs. Receptor source: a woman aged 18 to 35 in good health. Each CDR3 is given with its conserved first and last residue. The D gene is left open where the match is weak. Clone size is given for some rows only: seen once, a few or many times, or a class if the clone is expanded.

J gene	clone size	V gene	D gene	CDR3 DNA	CDR3 protein
TRBJ2-1	many	TRBV24-1	TRBD2	TGTGCCACCAGTGCCAGCCGCGGGACTAGCAGCCATACCGACAATGAGCAGTTCTTC	CATSASRGTSSHTDNEQFF
TRBJ2-5	NA	TRBV5-4	NA	TGTGCCAGCAGTTTGGATGGTGAACAAGAGACCCAGTACTTC	CASSLDGEQETQYF
TRBJ2-6	NA	TRBV4-1	NA	TGCGCCAGCAGCCAGCAAGACTCTGGGGCCAACGTCCTGACTTTC	CASSQQDSGANVLTF
TRBJ2-5	NA	TRBV6-5	NA	TGTGCCAGCAGTTATGGAGCCCGGGACCCGGGCTTTCAGACCCAGTACTTC	CASSYGARDPGFQTQYF
TRBJ2-5	many	TRBV20-1	TRBD2	TGCAGTGCCACTACCGGACTAGCTGCCCAAGAGACCCAGTACTTC	CSATTGLAAQETQYF
TRBJ1-1	few	TRBV27	TRBD1	TGTGCCAGCAGGGATGACAGGGGGGTCACTGAAGCTTTCTTT	CASRDDRGVTEAFF
TRBJ1-5	few	TRBV19	NA	TGTGCCAGTAGTGGTGGCGGGAGGTACAATCAGCCCCAGCATTTT	CASSGGGRYNQPQHF
TRBJ2-3	few	TRBV6-2/TRBV6-3	TRBD1	TGTGCCAGCAGCCGACAGGGGAGTCGCGCAGATACGCAGTATTTT	CASSRQGSRADTQYF
TRBJ2-5	few	TRBV15	TRBD1	TGTGCCACCAGCGCAGGGGGCAGCCAAGAGACCCAGTACTTC	CATSAGGSQETQYF
TRBJ1-6	NA	TRBV25-1	TRBD1	TGTGCCAGCAGTGGGAGAGGGACAGTCGGATCACCCCTCCACTTT	CASSGRGTVGSPLHF
TRBJ1-4	NA	TRBV7-1	NA	TGTGCCAGCAGCTTATTGGGGGCAAGTAATGAAAAACTGTTTTTT	CASSLLGASNEKLFF
TRBJ1-5	NA	TRBV6-2/TRBV6-3	NA	TGTGCCAGCAGTTACTCTGGCAGCAGGCGTCAGCCCCAGCATTTT	CASSYSGSRRQPQHF
TRBJ2-7	NA	TRBV12-3/TRBV12-4	TRBD1	TGTGCCAGCAGACCGACAGGGGGCTTCTCCTACGAGCAGTACTTC	CASRPTGGFSYEQYF
TRBJ2-3	many	TRBV7-9	TRBD2	TGTGCCAGCAGCTTATTTGTCGGGGGGTCTAGGAATACGCAGTATTTT	CASSLFVGGSRNTQYF
TRBJ2-4	many	TRBV6-1	TRBD1	TGTGCCAGCAGGAAAGGGGGCATGGACATTCAGTACTTC	CASRKGGMDIQYF
TRBJ2-1	many	TRBV24-1	TRBD2	TGTGCCACCAGTGATTTTACTAGCGGGAGTAAGGGTGAGCAGTTCTTC	CATSDFTSGSKGEQFF
TRBJ1-6	NA	TRBV27	TRBD1	TGTGCCAGCAGTATCATCACCAGGACAGGGTGGGGAACCTATAATTCACCCCTCCACTTT	CASSIITRTGWGTYNSPLHF
TRBJ1-6	few	TRBV13	TRBD1	TGTGCCAGCAGCTTACGGGGACAGAGCTCCTATAATTCACCCCTCCACTTT	CASSLRGQSSYNSPLHF
TRBJ2-7	many	TRBV7-8	NA	TGTGCCAGCAGCTTAGTTGATAGCGGTTCCTACGAGCAGTACTTC	CASSLVDSGSYEQYF
TRBJ2-2	few	TRBV12-3/TRBV12-4	NA	TGTGCCAGCAGTTTCCAGAGCGGGATCAGGGGCGGGGAGCTGTTTTTT	CASSFQSGIRGGELFF
TRBJ1-2	many	TRBV5-1	NA	TGCGCCAGCAGCTTGGCTGCAGAAAGCTATGGCTACACCTTC	CASSLAAESYGYTF
TRBJ1-3	NA	TRBV3-1	NA	TGTGCCAGCAGCCAAGGAACGGATTACTCTGGAAACACCATATATTTT	CASSQGTDYSGNTIYF
TRBJ2-7	NA	TRBV28	TRBD1	TGTGCCAGCAGCCTAAAGTGGACAGGGGGCTACGAGCAGTACTTC	CASSLKWTGGYEQYF
TRBJ2-3	NA	TRBV7-6	TRBD1	TGTGCCAGCAGCAACCGACAGGGTGAGAGCACAGATACGCAGTATTTT	CASSNRQGESTDTQYF
TRBJ2-1	NA	TRBV29-1	NA	TGCAGCGTTCTCGAGGCAGACCTTATTCTCTACAATGAGCAGTTCTTC	CSVLEADLILYNEQFF
TRBJ2-3	many	TRBV5-1	TRBD2	TGCGCCAGCAGCTTGGTCTGGGGACTAGCTCCTCCAGATACGCAGTATTTT	CASSLVWGLAPPDTQYF
TRBJ2-1	many	TRBV5-1	TRBD1	TGCGCCAGCAGCCCCCAACTCCCGGACAGGAAAGATCGAAATGAGCAGTTCTTC	CASSPQLPDRKDRNEQFF
TRBJ2-2	NA	TRBV5-1	NA	TGCGCCAGCAGCCAAAGCCCCGGGGAGCTGTTTTTT	CASSQSPGELFF
TRBJ2-5	NA	TRBV18	TRBD2	TGTGCCAGCTCACCCACTAGCGGAGAGACCCAGTACTTC	CASSPTSGETQYF
TRBJ2-5	few	TRBV28	NA	TGTGCCATAAGTCTCACCGGGAATGTGGAAGAGACCCAGTACTTC	CAISLTGNVEETQYF